The 9 T cell receptor beta chains given below trace back to one sample, sequenced in a study of cytomegalovirus exposure and HLA in healthy donors. With 60 Vbeta and 13 Jbeta primers, the PCR was carried out. Produced via immunoSEQ multiplex PCR; TCRdb's table is partial and in-frame only. The repertoire has fewer than 90,000 clones, 70% to 80% of them found once; the top ten carry under 15%. The specimen sequenced was PBMCs. Source of these receptors: a woman in her forties in good health and CMV-seropositive.

This chain joins TRBV27 and TRBJ1-1; D is possibly TRBD1 (5 bases). The CDR3 runs to 14 residues. Germline V gene lookup returns CDR1 MNHEY and CDR2 SMNVEV (reference sequence). V was shortened by 3 bases and J by 1 base, with 9 bases between the two germline ends. The CDR3 region has the DNA TGTGCCAGCAGTTTGCGGGGCCGGAACACTGAAGCTTTCTTT. Translation gives CASSLRGRNTEAFF.

The rearrangement links TRBV10-2 to TRBJ2-3, with D perhaps matching TRBD2 (5 bases). V lost 0 bases and J lost 4, with 11 bases in between. Germline V gene lookup returns CDR1 WSHSY and CDR2 SAAADI. The CDR3 has 15 residues. The CDR3 is CASSESMNGADTQYF. CDR3 sequence (DNA): TGCGCCAGCAGTGAGTCGATGAACGGGGCAGATACGCAGTATTTT.

DNA of the CDR3: TGTGCCAGCAGCCAAGATACGGGACAGCTCAGGGGCTACACCTTC. Translation: CASSQDTGQLRGYTF. The chain is built from TRBV14 and TRBJ1-2, with 7 bases that match TRBD1. Germline CDR1 is SGHDN and CDR2 is FVKESK. The J segment lost 8 bases and the V segment lost 0 bases, leaving 9 bases of the junction unmatched. The CDR3 sequence is 15 residues long. Supplemented by reference TRBV14 and TRBJ1-2, the full variable domain reads EAGVTQFPSHSVIEKGQTVTLRCDPISGHDNLYWYRRVMGKEIKFLLHFVKESKQDESGMPNNRFLAERTGGTYSTLKVQPAELEDSGVYFCASSQDTGQLRGYTFGSGTRLTVV.

This clone was picked up one time. The chain has TRBV7-2 and TRBJ2-7; 10 nucleotides align to TRBD2. The CDR3 totals 16 residues. Germline lookup yields CDR1 SGHTA and CDR2 FQGNSA. J was trimmed by 4 bases and V by 3 bases; bases with no gene match: 9. In DNA form, the CDR3 reads TGTGCCAGCAGCTTGGGAGCGGGAGGGCCTGGTTACGAGCAGTACTTC. Protein sequence: CASSLGAGGPGYEQYF.

The chain carries TRBV28 and TRBJ1-5, with 7 bases lining up with TRBD1. V trimming: 6 bases; J trimming: 0 bases; junction bases outside the gene matches: 8. Germline lookup yields CDR1 MDHEN and CDR2 SYDVKM. The CDR3 contains 16 residues. The CDR3 DNA follows: TGTGCCAGCAGCCCTGGGACAGTGTATAGCAATCAGCCCCAGCATTTT. It specifies CASSPGTVYSNQPQHF.

This chain uses TRBV4-2 with TRBJ2-3; 12 bases match TRBD2. This CDR3 has 13 amino acids. Germline CDR1 and CDR2: LGHNA and YNFKEQ. The V gene end was trimmed by 3 bases and the J gene end by 11 bases; junction bases not matched to a gene: 3. In DNA form, the CDR3 reads TGTGCCAGCAGCCAGGAACTAGCGGGGGGGCAGTATTTT. Its translation: CASSQELAGGQYF.

CDR3: CASSRSRGDEKLFF. CDR3 DNA: TGTGCCAGCAGCCGGAGCCGCGGGGATGAAAAACTGTTTTTT. The rearrangement joins TRBV4-2 to TRBJ1-4; D unclear. This CDR3 region has 14 residues. Germline V lookup: CDR1 LGHNA, CDR2 YNFKEQ. The V and J ends lost 4 bases and 6 bases respectively, with 12 bases between them.

V usage is TRBV6-6 and J usage is TRBJ1-1; TRBD1 aligns across 12 bases. Germline assignment: CDR1 MNHNY and CDR2 SVGAGI (reference sequence). Unmatched junction bases numbered 10, after V lost 4 bases and J lost 10 bases. The CDR3 is 15 residues long. The CDR3: CASSSTGQGALGAFF. As DNA, the CDR3 is TGTGCCAGCAGTTCAACGGGACAGGGGGCGCTGGGAGCTTTCTTT.

This clone came up once. This sequence joins TRBV5-1 and TRBJ2-1, with 10 bases matching TRBD2. Germline V gene sequence: CDR1 SGHRS, CDR2 YFSETQ. The CDR3 covers 14 residues. Germline trimming cut 5 bases from V and 7 bases from J; bases unmatched to any gene: 6. The CDR3 sequence is CASSPSGRGNEQFF. The CDR3 nucleotides are TGCGCCAGCAGTCCTAGCGGGAGAGGGAATGAGCAGTTCTTC.